This TCR beta chain was obtained from a study of blood T cell repertoires in COVID-19. On the study more broadly: COVID-19 samples, acute and convalescent, were from the United States, Italy and Spain. In each case, the material was cDNA or gDNA derived from T cells, B-cell-depleted T cells, or PBMCs.

This clone was recorded a few times. Method: immunoSEQ multiplex PCR; TCRdb's copy keeps in-frame clones and lacks some. In the table there are under 450,000 clones, about 86% of which are singletons. Germline CDR1 is KGHDR and CDR2 is SFDVKD. The V end lost 3 bases, the J end lost 1 base, and 21 bases lay between the germline ends. This CDR3 has 18 residues. The receptor was isolated from a woman aged 60 to 75 with COVID-19, enrolled during active disease. What was sequenced was peripheral blood. The rearrangement links TRBV24-1 to TRBJ2-7; weak D call: TRBD1 (6 bases). The CDR3 loop is CATSDTRREGVLSYEQYF. The CDR3 DNA sequence: TGTGCCACCAGTGATACACGGAGAGAGGGGGTGCTATCCTACGAGCAGTACTTC.